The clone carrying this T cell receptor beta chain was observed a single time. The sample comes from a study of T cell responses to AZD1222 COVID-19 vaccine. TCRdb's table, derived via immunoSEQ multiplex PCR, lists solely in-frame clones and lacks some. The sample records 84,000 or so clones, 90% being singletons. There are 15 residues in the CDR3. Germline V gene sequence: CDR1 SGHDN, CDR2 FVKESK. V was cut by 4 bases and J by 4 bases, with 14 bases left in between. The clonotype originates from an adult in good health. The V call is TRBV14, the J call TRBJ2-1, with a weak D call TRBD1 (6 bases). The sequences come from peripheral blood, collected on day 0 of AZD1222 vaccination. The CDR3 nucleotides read TGTGCCAGCAGCCCCCTACAGGGCAGGTACAATGAGCAGTTCTTC. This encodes CASSPLQGRYNEQFF.